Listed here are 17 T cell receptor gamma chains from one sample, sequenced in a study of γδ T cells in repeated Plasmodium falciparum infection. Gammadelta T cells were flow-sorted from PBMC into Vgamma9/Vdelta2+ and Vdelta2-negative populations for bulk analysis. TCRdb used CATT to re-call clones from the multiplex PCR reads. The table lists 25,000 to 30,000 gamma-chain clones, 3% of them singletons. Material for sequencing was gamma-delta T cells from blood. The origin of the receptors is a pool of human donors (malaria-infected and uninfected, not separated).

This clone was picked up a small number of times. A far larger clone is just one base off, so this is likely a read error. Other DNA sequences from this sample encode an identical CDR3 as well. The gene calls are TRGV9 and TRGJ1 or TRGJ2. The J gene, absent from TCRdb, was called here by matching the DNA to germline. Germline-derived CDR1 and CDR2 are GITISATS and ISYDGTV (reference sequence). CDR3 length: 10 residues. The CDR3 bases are TGTGCTTTCAGGACTCCTAAGAAACTCTTT. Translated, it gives CAFRTPKKLF.

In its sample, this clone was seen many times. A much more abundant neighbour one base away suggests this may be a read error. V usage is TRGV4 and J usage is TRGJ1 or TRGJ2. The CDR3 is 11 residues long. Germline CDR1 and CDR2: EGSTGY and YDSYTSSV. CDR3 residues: CATWVTNKKLF. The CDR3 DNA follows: TGTGCCACCTGGGTTACCAATAAGAAGCTCTTT.

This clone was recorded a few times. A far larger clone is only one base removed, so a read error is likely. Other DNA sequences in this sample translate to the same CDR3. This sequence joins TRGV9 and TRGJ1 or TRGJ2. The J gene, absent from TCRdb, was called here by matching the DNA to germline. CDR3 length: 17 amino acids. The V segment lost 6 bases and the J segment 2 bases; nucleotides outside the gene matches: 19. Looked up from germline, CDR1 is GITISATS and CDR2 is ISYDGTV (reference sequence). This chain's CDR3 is CALWQIVDNRYYYKKLF. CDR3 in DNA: TGTGCCTTGTGGCAGATCGTAGATAACCGTTATTATTATAAGAAACTCTTT.

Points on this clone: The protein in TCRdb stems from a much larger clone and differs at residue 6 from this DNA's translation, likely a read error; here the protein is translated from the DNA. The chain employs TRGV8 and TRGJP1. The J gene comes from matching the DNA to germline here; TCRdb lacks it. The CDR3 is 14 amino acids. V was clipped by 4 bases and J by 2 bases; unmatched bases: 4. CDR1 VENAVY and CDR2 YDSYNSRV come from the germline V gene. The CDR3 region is CATWDPTTGWFKIF. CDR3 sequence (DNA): TGTGCCACCTGGGACCCAACCACTGGTTGGTTCAAGATATTT.

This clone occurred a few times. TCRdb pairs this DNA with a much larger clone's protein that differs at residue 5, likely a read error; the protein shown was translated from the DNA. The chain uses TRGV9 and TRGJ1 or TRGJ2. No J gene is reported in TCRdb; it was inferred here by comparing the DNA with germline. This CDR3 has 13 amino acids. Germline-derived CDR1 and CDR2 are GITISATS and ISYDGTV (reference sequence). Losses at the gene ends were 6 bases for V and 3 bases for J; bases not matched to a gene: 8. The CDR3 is CALWKAAYYKKLF. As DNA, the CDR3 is TGTGCCTTGTGGAAGGCCGCTTATTATAAGAAACTCTTT.

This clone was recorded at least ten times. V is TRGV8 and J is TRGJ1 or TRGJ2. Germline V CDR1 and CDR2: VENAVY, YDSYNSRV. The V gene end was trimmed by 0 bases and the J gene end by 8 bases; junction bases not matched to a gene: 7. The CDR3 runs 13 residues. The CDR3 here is CATWDRLVDKKLF. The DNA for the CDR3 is TGTGCCACCTGGGATAGGCTTGTGGATAAGAAACTCTTT.

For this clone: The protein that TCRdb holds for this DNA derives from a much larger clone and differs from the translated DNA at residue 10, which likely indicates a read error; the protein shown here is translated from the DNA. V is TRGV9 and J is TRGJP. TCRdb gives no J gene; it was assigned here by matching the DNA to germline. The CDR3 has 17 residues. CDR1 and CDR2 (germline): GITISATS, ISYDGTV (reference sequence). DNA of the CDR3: TGTGCCTTGTGGGAGGCGTTGGGAGAGTCGGGCAAAAAAATCAAGGTATTT. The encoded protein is CALWEALGESGKKIKVF.

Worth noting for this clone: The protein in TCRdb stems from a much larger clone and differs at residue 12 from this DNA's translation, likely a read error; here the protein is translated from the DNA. CDR3 residues: CATWDPWSYYKRLF. The CDR3, as DNA: TGTGCCACCTGGGATCCTTGGAGCTATTATAAGAGACTCTTT. The V gene reported is TRGV4; the J gene is uncalled. The CDR3 has 14 amino acids. Per germline, CDR1 EGSTGY and CDR2 YDSYTSSV.

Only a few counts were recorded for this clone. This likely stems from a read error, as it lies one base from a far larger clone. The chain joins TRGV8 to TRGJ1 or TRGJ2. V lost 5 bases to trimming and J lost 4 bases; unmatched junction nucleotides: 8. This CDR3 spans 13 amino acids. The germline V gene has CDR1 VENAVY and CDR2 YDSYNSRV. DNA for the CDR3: TGTGCCACCTGGGGCCCTGTGTATTATAAGAAACTCTTT. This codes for CATWGPVYYKKLF.

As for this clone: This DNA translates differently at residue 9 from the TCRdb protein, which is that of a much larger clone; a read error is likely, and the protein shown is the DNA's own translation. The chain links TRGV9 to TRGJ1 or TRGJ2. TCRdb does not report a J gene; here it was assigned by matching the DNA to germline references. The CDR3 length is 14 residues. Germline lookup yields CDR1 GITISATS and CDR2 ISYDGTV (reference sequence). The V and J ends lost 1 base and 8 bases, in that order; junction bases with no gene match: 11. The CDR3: CALWEVDGGNKKLF. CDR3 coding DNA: TGTGCCTTGTGGGAGGTCGACGGGGGCAATAAGAAACTCTTT.

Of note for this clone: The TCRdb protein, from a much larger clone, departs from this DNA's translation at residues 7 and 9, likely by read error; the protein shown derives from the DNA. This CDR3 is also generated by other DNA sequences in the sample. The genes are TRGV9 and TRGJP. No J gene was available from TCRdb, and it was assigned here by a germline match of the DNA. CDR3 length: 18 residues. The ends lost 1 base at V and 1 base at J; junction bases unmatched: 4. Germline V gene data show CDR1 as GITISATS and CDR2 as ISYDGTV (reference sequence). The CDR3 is CALWEVGGQELGKKIKVF. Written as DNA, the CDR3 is TGTGCCTTGTGGGAGGTTGGGGGGCAAGAGTTGGGCAAAAAAATCAAGGTATTT.

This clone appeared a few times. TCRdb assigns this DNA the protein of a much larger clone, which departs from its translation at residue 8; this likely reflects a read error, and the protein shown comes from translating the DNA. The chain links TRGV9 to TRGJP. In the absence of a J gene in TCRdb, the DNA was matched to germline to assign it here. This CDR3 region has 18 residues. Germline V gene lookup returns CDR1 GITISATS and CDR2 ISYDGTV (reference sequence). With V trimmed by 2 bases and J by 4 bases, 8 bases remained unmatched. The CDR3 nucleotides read TGTGCCTTGTGGGAGGATCTTCCCCAAGAGTTGGGCAAAAAAATCAAGGTATTT. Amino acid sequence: CALWEDLPQELGKKIKVF.

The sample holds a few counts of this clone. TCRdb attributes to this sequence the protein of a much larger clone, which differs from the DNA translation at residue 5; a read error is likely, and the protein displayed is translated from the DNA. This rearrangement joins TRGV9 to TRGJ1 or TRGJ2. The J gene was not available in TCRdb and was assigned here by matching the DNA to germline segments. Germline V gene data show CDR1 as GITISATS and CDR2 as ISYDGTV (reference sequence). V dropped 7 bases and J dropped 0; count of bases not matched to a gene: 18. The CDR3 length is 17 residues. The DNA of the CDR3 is TGTGCCTTGTGTCACCACAACCGACAACCGAATTATTATAAGAAACTCTTT. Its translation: CALCHHNRQPNYYKKLF.

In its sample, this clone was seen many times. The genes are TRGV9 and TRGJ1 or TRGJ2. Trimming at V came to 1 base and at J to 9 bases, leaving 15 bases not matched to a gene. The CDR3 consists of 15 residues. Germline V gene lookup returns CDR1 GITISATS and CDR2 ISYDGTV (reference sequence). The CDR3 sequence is CALWEVGRGKGKKLF. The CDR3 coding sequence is TGTGCCTTGTGGGAGGTAGGAAGAGGGAAGGGTAAGAAACTCTTT.

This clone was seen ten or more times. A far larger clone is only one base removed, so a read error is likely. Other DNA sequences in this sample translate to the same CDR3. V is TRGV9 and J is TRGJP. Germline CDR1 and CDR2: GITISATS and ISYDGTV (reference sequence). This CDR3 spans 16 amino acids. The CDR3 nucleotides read TGTGCCTTGTGGAGCCCCCAAGAGTTGGGCAAAAAGATCAAGGTATTT. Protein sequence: CALWSPQELGKKIKVF.

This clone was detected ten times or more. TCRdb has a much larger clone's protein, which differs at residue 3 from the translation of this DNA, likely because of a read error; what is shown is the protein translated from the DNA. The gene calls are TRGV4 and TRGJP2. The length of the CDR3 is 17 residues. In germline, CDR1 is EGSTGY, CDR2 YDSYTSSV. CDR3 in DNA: TGTGCCTCCTGGGACGGCCTTGTGGGAGAGGGTGATTGGATCAAGACGTTT. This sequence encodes CASWDGLVGEGDWIKTF.

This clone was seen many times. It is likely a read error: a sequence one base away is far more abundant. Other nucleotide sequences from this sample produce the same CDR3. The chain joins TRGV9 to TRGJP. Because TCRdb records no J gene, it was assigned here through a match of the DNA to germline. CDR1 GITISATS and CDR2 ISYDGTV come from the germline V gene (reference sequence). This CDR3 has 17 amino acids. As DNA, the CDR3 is TGTGCCCTGTGGGAGTCCCCCCAAGAGTTGGGCAAAAAAATCAAGGTATTT. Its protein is CALWESPQELGKKIKVF.